A selection of T cell receptor beta chains follows, all from one sample in a study of HIV-infected patients and healthy controls. TCRdb ran MiXCR on the 5' RACE reads and lists one entry per CDR3 protein. Of almost 25,000 distinct CDR3 sequences in the sample, more than 7.5% were seen once. Sequencing was performed on blood. Receptors originate from an adult in good health. CDR3s include the opening cysteine and the closing phenylalanine or tryptophan. D genes are given only for firm matches. The size entry is marked missing in some rows and otherwise reads once, few, many or a size class.

TRBD1	many	TRBV20-1	TRBJ1-1	TGCAGTGCAGCTCCGGGACAGGGGACTGAAGCTTTCTTT	CSAAPGQGTEAFF
TRBD2	NA	TRBV24-1	TRBJ2-2	TGTGCCACCAGTGACCTGAATAGCGGGGGGACCTACACCGGGGAGCTGTTTTTT	CATSDLNSGGTYTGELFF
NA	many	TRBV6-2/TRBV6-3	TRBJ2-5	TGTGCCAGCAGTTCCCAGCCGGCGGGGTATGCAGAGACCCAGTACTTC	CASSSQPAGYAETQYF
NA	many	TRBV11-2	TRBJ2-7	TGTGCCAGCAGCTTAGCCCACCACGAGCAGTACTTC	CASSLAHHEQYF
TRBD1	NA	TRBV18	TRBJ1-5	TGTGCGAGCTCACCATACAGGGGAAATCAGCCCCAGAATTTT	CASSPYRGNQPQNF
NA	NA	TRBV11-2	TRBJ1-1	TGTGCCAGCAGCTTGTCACCCATGAACACTGAAGCTTTCTTT	CASSLSPMNTEAFF
NA	many	TRBV20-1	TRBJ1-3	TGCAGTGCTAGAGCCCCGGCTGGAAACACCATATATTTT	CSARAPAGNTIYF
TRBD2	many	TRBV7-8	TRBJ2-3	TGTGCCAGCAGCCCGGTGGGGGGGAAGACAGATACGCAGTATTTT	CASSPVGGKTDTQYF
NA	many	TRBV6-2/TRBV6-3	TRBJ1-5	TGTGCCAGCAGTTACAAGGGCAGGGCAAATTTCAATCAGCCCCAGCATTTT	CASSYKGRANFNQPQHF
NA	many	TRBV13	TRBJ1-1	TGTGCCAGCAGTCAGGGCCCGACTGAAGCTTTCTTT	CASSQGPTEAFF
NA	many	TRBV4-2	TRBJ1-5	TGTGCCAGCAGCCAAGATCATGGGGGTGCGAATAGCAATCAGCCCCAGCATTTT	CASSQDHGGANSNQPQHF
TRBD1	many	TRBV9	TRBJ1-2	TGTGCCAGCAGCGCCGGGACAGGAAGGGGCTATGGCTACACCTTC	CASSAGTGRGYGYTF
NA	many	TRBV6-1	TRBJ1-5	TGTGCCAGCAGTGAAACCGGGAGGAATCAGCCCCAGCATTTT	CASSETGRNQPQHF
NA	few	TRBV6-1	TRBJ2-5	TGTGCCATCTCGAGCGGGCCCGGAGAGACCCAGTACTTC	CAISSGPGETQYF
NA	NA	TRBV6-6	TRBJ2-2	TGTGCCAGCACCGGGCAGACAAACACCGGGGAGCTGTTTTTT	CASTGQTNTGELFF
NA	many	TRBV9	TRBJ1-2	TGTGCCAGCAGCGGAACTGGCCGGGACACATACTATGGCTACACCTTC	CASSGTGRDTYYGYTF
TRBD1	NA	TRBV5-1	TRBJ1-6	TGCGCCAGCAGCTTTCGAGGACAGGAAAATTCACCCCTCCACTTT	CASSFRGQENSPLHF
NA	few	TRBV7-2	TRBJ2-3	TGTGCCAGCAGCTTAGTAGGAGCTAGCACAGATACGCAGTATTTT	CASSLVGASTDTQYF
TRBD1	many	TRBV5-5	TRBJ2-6	TGTGCCAGCAGCTCCGGGACAGGGGCCTCTGGGGCCAACGTCCTGACTTTC	CASSSGTGASGANVLTF
NA	NA	TRBV28	TRBJ1-2	TGTGCCAGCACCGTTAATTCGGGGAGAGGGGAAACTTTC	CASTVNSGRGETF
TRBD1	few	TRBV10-3	TRBJ1-2	TGTGCCATCGTGGGGACAGGGGGCGGAAGCTATGGCTACACCTTC	CAIVGTGGGSYGYTF
TRBD1	NA	TRBV5-6	TRBJ2-6	TGTGCCAGCAGCTTCGTCGCAGGGGGCTCTGGGGCCAACGTCCTGACTTTC	CASSFVAGGSGANVLTF
TRBD1	many	TRBV24-1	TRBJ2-2	TGTGCCACCAGTGATCTAGGACAGGCGAACACCGGGGAGCTGTTTTTT	CATSDLGQANTGELFF
NA	medium-sized	TRBV7-9	TRBJ2-1	TGTGCCAGCAGCTTAGATGTGGGGCCCTACAATGAGCAGTTCTTC	CASSLDVGPYNEQFF
NA	few	TRBV30	TRBJ2-1	TGTGCCTGGAGTGCCTCAGGAATGTATTATGAGCAGTTCTTC	CAWSASGMYYEQFF
TRBD1	many	TRBV5-1	TRBJ2-7	TGCGCCAGCAGCTTGGAGGGACAGGGGGCGGGAGAGCAGTACTTC	CASSLEGQGAGEQYF
NA	many	TRBV10-3	TRBJ1-2	TGTGCCTCTGACCGGGACGGGGTCGGTGAATGGTCCTTCACGGGATCTGGGGCTAATGGCTACACCTTC	CASDRDGVGEWSFTGSGANGYTF